What follows are 27 T cell receptor beta chains derived from one specimen sequenced in a study of blood T cell repertoires in COVID-19. Clones were read by immunoSEQ multiplex PCR, and TCRdb kept only the in-frame ones, dropping some. The table lists 250,000 or so clones, about 84% of them singletons. Source material: peripheral blood. The source of these receptors is a man older than 75 with acute or convalescent COVID-19.

The V gene is TRBV13, the J gene TRBJ1-1; D perhaps matches TRBD1 (6 bases). CDR1 is PRHDT and CDR2 is FYEKMQ in the germline V gene (reference sequence). The CDR3 extends over 14 amino acids. V shed 6 bases and J shed 3 bases, with 14 bases lying between them. CDR3 region: CASSDQGQDTEAFF. CDR3 sequence (DNA): TGTGCCAGCAGTGATCAGGGACAAGACACTGAAGCTTTCTTT.

This chain uses TRBV12-3 or TRBV12-4 with TRBJ1-2; 7 bases line up with TRBD1. CDR3 length equals 13 residues. The trim removed 5 bases at V and 8 bases at J, leaving 8 bases unmatched. Written as DNA, the CDR3 is TGTGCCAGCAGTCAACAGGGGTGGAGGGGCTACACCTTC. This sequence encodes CASSQQGWRGYTF.

The rearrangement joins TRBV28 to TRBJ2-5; TRBD1 aligns across 10 bases. Germline V gives CDR1 MDHEN, CDR2 SYDVKM. The CDR3 extends over 16 amino acids. Trimming removed 5 bases from V and 5 bases from J; junction bases left unmatched: 11. CDR3 sequence reads: CASSPTRQGAVETQYF. CDR3 nucleotide sequence: TGTGCCAGCAGTCCCACTCGACAGGGGGCGGTTGAGACCCAGTACTTC.

The sample holds one count of this clone. The chain employs TRBV29-1 and TRBJ2-3; 7 bases map to TRBD1. The CDR3 spans 13 residues. V lost 5 bases to trimming and J lost 4 bases; unmatched junction nucleotides: 6. CDR1 is SQVTM, CDR2 ANQGSEA, per germline. CDR3 sequence: CSVRDSLADTQYF. DNA for the CDR3: TGCAGCGTTAGGGACAGTCTAGCAGATACGCAGTATTTT.

This chain links TRBV28 with TRBJ2-4, with D maybe TRBD2 (6 bases). The CDR3 consists of 13 residues. The germline V and J ends were trimmed by 7 bases and 8 bases, with 15 bases remaining between them. Germline V gene data show CDR1 as MDHEN and CDR2 as SYDVKM. CDR3 loop: CASTQARRDIQYF. CDR3 DNA: TGTGCCAGCACCCAGGCCCGGAGGGACATTCAGTACTTC.

In this sample, this clone turned up once. The chain has TRBV29-1 and TRBJ1-3; 8 nucleotides match TRBD1. V trimming: 6 bases; J trimming: 8 bases; junction bases outside the gene matches: 6. The germline V gene has CDR1 SQVTM and CDR2 ANQGSEA. The length of the CDR3 is 12 residues. Written as DNA, the CDR3 is TGCAGCGTCTCGACAGGGGCGGACACCATATATTTT. Its protein product is CSVSTGADTIYF.

This clone showed up just once. The CDR3 loop is CASSQTRGPNEKLFF. In DNA form, the CDR3 reads TGTGCCAGCAGCCAAACCCGAGGGCCTAATGAAAAACTGTTTTTT. The chain links TRBV14 to TRBJ1-4, with D hard to call. CDR1 and CDR2 from the germline V gene are SGHDN and FVKESK. The CDR3 sequence is 15 residues long. V gave up 2 bases and J gave up 3 bases, with 10 bases separating them.

This chain joins TRBV19 and TRBJ1-5, with D perhaps matching TRBD1 (6 bases). Germline V gene data show CDR1 as LNHDA and CDR2 as SQIVND (reference sequence). V shed 8 bases and J shed 4 bases, with 9 bases lying between them. The CDR3 covers 12 residues. The CDR3 region is CASFQGNQPQHF. Here the CDR3 DNA reads TGTGCCAGTTTTCAGGGGAATCAGCCCCAGCATTTT.

Details on this clone: This sample includes further DNA sequences coding for the same CDR3. V usage is TRBV18 and J usage is TRBJ1-5; perhaps TRBD1 as D (5 bases). The CDR3 contains 14 residues. V lost 3 bases to trimming and J lost 2 bases, with 8 bases between them. Germline loops: CDR1 KGHSH, CDR2 LQKENI. CDR3 in amino acids: CASSPAGGNQPQHF. Here the CDR3 DNA reads TGTGCCAGCTCACCCGCGGGGGGCAATCAGCCCCAGCATTTT.

The J gene is TRBJ2-2, the V gene TRBV10-3, with D perhaps matching TRBD2 (5 bases). CDR3 length: 16 residues. The germline V gene encodes CDR1 ENHRY and CDR2 SYGVKD. Trimming shortened V by 0 bases and J by 1 base, and 9 bases separated the two germline ends. CDR3 residues: CAISESSGLNTGELFF. Written as DNA, the CDR3 is TGTGCCATCAGTGAGTCGAGCGGCCTGAACACCGGGGAGCTGTTTTTT.

The rearrangement joins TRBV5-6 to TRBJ1-4; 8 bases align to TRBD1. This CDR3 has 15 amino acids. After removal of 3 bases from V and 8 bases from J, the junction contained 9 bases not matched to a gene. The germline V gene has CDR1 SGHDT and CDR2 YYEEEE. The CDR3 nucleotides read TGTGCCAGCAGCTCTCAAGACAGGGGAGGGGAAAAACTGTTTTTT. Residues: CASSSQDRGGEKLFF.

The gene calls are TRBV28 and TRBJ1-2, with 7 bases fitting TRBD1. Trimming removed 6 bases from V and 4 bases from J; junction bases left unmatched: 5. Germline values: CDR1 MDHEN, CDR2 SYDVKM. The CDR3 is made up of 13 amino acids. CDR3 sequence reads: CASSQTGSYGYTF. DNA for the CDR3: TGTGCCAGCAGCCAGACAGGGAGCTATGGCTACACCTTC.

The count of this clone is one. V and J are TRBV4-1 and TRBJ2-7, with D unclear. V lost 0 bases and J 0 bases, leaving 15 bases between the germline ends. The CDR3 loop spans 17 amino acids. Germline CDR1 and CDR2: MGHRA and YSYEKL. CDR3 amino acids: CASSQDQSVTSSYEQYF. In DNA, the CDR3 is TGCGCCAGCAGCCAAGATCAGTCAGTAACCAGCTCCTACGAGCAGTACTTC.

The chain combines TRBV10-3 with TRBJ2-5; D perhaps matches TRBD2 (5 bases). CDR1 and CDR2 from the germline V gene are ENHRY and SYGVKD. This CDR3 has 13 residues. Trimming stripped 0 bases from V and 4 bases from J, with 6 bases between. CDR3 bases: TGTGCCATCAGTGAGTCTGGAGGAGAGACCCAGTACTTC. Residues: CAISESGGETQYF.

CDR3 nucleotides: TGTGCCAGCAGCCGACTAGGGACTAGCGGGGTCACAGATACGCAGTATTTT. Residues: CASSRLGTSGVTDTQYF. V is TRBV11-2 and J is TRBJ2-3; 13 positions match TRBD2. Trimming cost V 5 bases and J 2 bases; bases outside gene matches: 7. The CDR3 consists of 17 residues. The V gene's germline CDR1 is SGHAT and CDR2 FQNNGV.

The rearrangement links TRBV6-2 or TRBV6-3 to TRBJ2-7; D remains ambiguous. Germline V gene data show CDR1 as MNHEY and CDR2 as SVGEGT. Trimming pared 3 bases from V and 5 bases from J, leaving 5 bases between. CDR3 length: 11 residues. The DNA of the CDR3 is TGTGCCAGCAGTTATGTAAACGAGCAGTACTTC. Translation: CASSYVNEQYF.

The J gene is TRBJ2-5, the V gene TRBV7-9; no firm D call. The CDR3 loop spans 12 amino acids. The V end lost 3 bases, the J end lost 4 bases, and 6 bases lay between the germline ends. CDR1 is SEHNR, CDR2 FQNEAQ, per germline (reference sequence). CDR3 nucleotide sequence: TGTGCCAGCAGCTTCATCGGAGAGACCCAGTACTTC. As protein: CASSFIGETQYF. The whole variable domain, remainder taken from reference TRBV7-9 and TRBJ2-5, is DTGVSQNPRHKITKRGQNVTFRCDPISEHNRLYWYRQTLGQGPEFLTYFQNEAQLEKSRLLSDRFSAERPKGSFSTLEIQRTEQGDSAMYLCASSFIGETQYFGPGTRLLVL.

V gene TRBV28 combines with J gene TRBJ2-1; D might be TRBD1 (5 bases). CDR1 MDHEN and CDR2 SYDVKM come from the germline V gene. This CDR3 is built from 13 residues. The germline V and J ends were trimmed by 7 bases and 4 bases, with 11 bases remaining between them. The CDR3 DNA reads TGTGCCAGCATGACAGTGGGTTACAATGAGCAGTTCTTC. Residues: CASMTVGYNEQFF.

This chain connects TRBV4-1 to TRBJ1-1; D call uncertain. The CDR3 sequence is 14 residues long. Germline V gene sequence: CDR1 MGHRA, CDR2 YSYEKL. The V end lost 0 bases, the J end lost 0 bases, and 5 bases lay between the germline ends. The CDR3 loop is CASSQESLNTEAFF. As DNA, the CDR3 is TGCGCCAGCAGCCAAGAGAGTTTGAACACTGAAGCTTTCTTT.

The V call is TRBV9, the J call TRBJ2-7, with 8 bases matching TRBD2. Germline V gene lookup returns CDR1 SGDLS and CDR2 YYNGEE. The CDR3 has 16 residues. V gave up 4 bases and J gave up 2 bases; unmatched junction bases: 11. The CDR3 sequence: CASSPGDWRGAYEQYF. The CDR3 DNA reads TGTGCCAGCAGCCCGGGGGATTGGCGGGGGGCCTACGAGCAGTACTTC.

The chain recombines TRBV11-1 with TRBJ2-5; D might be TRBD2 (5 bases). CDR1 SGHAT and CDR2 FQDESV come from the germline V gene (reference sequence). V was shortened by 3 bases and J by 2 bases, with 10 bases between the two germline ends. The CDR3 contains 14 residues. As DNA, the CDR3 is TGTGCCAGCAGCTTCGAAGCGGAACAAGAGACCCAGTACTTC. It specifies CASSFEAEQETQYF.

This chain links TRBV19 with TRBJ1-5; 7 bases are shared with TRBD1. Germline V gene lookup returns CDR1 LNHDA and CDR2 SQIVND (reference sequence). The CDR3 spans 15 residues. V dropped 7 bases and J dropped 7; count of bases not matched to a gene: 13. CDR3 in amino acids: CASTSVRDSSQPQHF. The CDR3 DNA is TGTGCCAGTACCTCCGTCCGGGACAGTTCCCAGCCCCAGCATTTT. The full variable domain, rest sourced from reference TRBV19 and TRBJ1-5, is DGGITQSPKYLFRKEGQNVTLSCEQNLNHDAMYWYRQDPGQGLRLIYYSQIVNDFQKGDIAEGYSVSREKKESFPLTVTSAQKNPTAFYLCASTSVRDSSQPQHFGDGTRLSIL.

The CDR3 DNA follows: TGCAGCGTTGAAGATCAACGAGGCTACTATGGCTACACCTTC. Its translation is CSVEDQRGYYGYTF. The V call is TRBV29-1, the J call TRBJ1-2; D unclear. In germline, CDR1 is SQVTM, CDR2 ANQGSEA. CDR3 length: 14 residues. V lost 0 bases, J lost 3 bases, and 11 bases lay in between.

This chain uses TRBV21-1 with TRBJ1-4; the D segment call TRBD1 is taken from the table without a DNA check. TRBV21-1 is a documented pseudogene. The CDR3 loop spans 13 amino acids. CDR3 in amino acids: CASSKFRGEKLFF. DNA for the CDR3: TGTGCCAGCAGCAAGTTCAGGGGCGAAAAACTGTTTTTT.

V and J are TRBV5-1 and TRBJ2-5, with TRBD1 matching over 9 bases. The junction had 8 bases not matched to a gene; V was cut back by 4 bases and J by 4 bases. The CDR3 has 15 residues. Per the germline V gene, CDR1 is SGHRS and CDR2 is YFSETQ. The CDR3 DNA reads TGCGCCAGCAGCCCGAGGGGGGGACAGGGAGAGACCCAGTACTTC. It codes for CASSPRGGQGETQYF. Full variable domain (missing parts from reference TRBV5-1 and TRBJ2-5): KAGVTQTPRYLIKTRGQQVTLSCSPISGHRSVSWYQQTPGQGLQFLFEYFSETQRNKGNFPGRFSGRQFSNSRSEMNVSTLELGDSALYLCASSPRGGQGETQYFGPGTRLLVL.

The chain uses TRBV27 and TRBJ2-7; a possible D gene is TRBD1 (5 bases). The V and J ends lost 3 bases and 2 bases respectively, with 14 bases between them. The CDR3 sequence is 15 residues long. Germline V gene data show CDR1 as MNHEY and CDR2 as SMNVEV (reference sequence). CDR3 protein: CASSFGWGRTYEQYF. The CDR3 nucleotides are TGTGCCAGCAGTTTTGGGTGGGGCCGCACCTACGAGCAGTACTTC.

The rearrangement uses TRBV28 and TRBJ2-3, with unresolved D. With 2 bases removed from V and 4 bases from J, the gap between germline ends came to 13 bases. CDR1 and CDR2 from the germline V gene are MDHEN and SYDVKM. The CDR3 extends over 15 amino acids. In nucleotides, the CDR3 is TGTGCCAGCAGTTTAACCCCCGGGTGGGCAGATACGCAGTATTTT. Amino acids: CASSLTPGWADTQYF.